This T cell receptor (beta chain) was observed in a study of cytotoxic CD8 clonotypes in ibrutinib-treated CLL. Overall study: Responses comprised about 25 partial and 2 complete; at median around 70 months, around 14 remained remitted and some 12 progressed.

Study-level results: Clonality went higher at ibrutinib response and then dropped back toward baseline at progression.

The sample holds one count of this clone. Its target is not known. At one end, the junction sequence differs from germline, possibly due to a read error. Cryopreserved PBMCs yielded about 2.1 micrograms of genomic DNA for TCR beta libraries. The CDR3 has 15 amino acids. The germline CDR1 and CDR2 sequences are LGHNA and YNFKEQ. Clones were sequenced by immunoSEQ multiplex PCR, and TCRdb holds only the in-frame ones, with some missing. The sample carries over 8,500 clones, about 79% recorded once. The TCR sequence derives from a human donor with chronic lymphocytic leukemia. Sequences were derived from PBMCs, sampled at disease progression, from a patient treated with ibrutinib. The chain links TRBV4-2 to TRBJ1-4; the D gene is possibly TRBD1 (5 bases). CDR3 sequence (DNA): TGTGCCAGCAGCCAGGCCGGGACCGCTAAAGAAAAACTGTTTTTT. Its translation: CASSQAGTAKEKLFF.